Listed here are 8 T cell receptor beta chains from one sample, sequenced in a study of blood T cell repertoires in COVID-19. TCRdb's copy holds only in-frame clones and misses some; the assay was immunoSEQ multiplex PCR. The data hold roughly 380,000 clones, with around nine tenths observed a single time. The sample taken for sequencing was peripheral blood. Receptors were obtained from a woman aged 60 to 75 with COVID-19, enrolled during active disease.

The rearrangement uses TRBV5-4 and TRBJ2-3; TRBD1 agrees at 7 bases. Germline values: CDR1 SGHNT, CDR2 YYREEE (reference sequence). Unmatched junction bases numbered 2, after V lost 3 bases and J lost 1 base. CDR3 length: 14 amino acids. The CDR3 bases are TGTGCCAGCAGCTATCAGGGGGGCACAGATACGCAGTATTTT. Its translation: CASSYQGGTDTQYF.

In regard to this clone: A read error may account for a junction end that differs from germline. The J gene is TRBJ1-1, the V gene TRBV19; D remains ambiguous. This CDR3 has 13 amino acids. From germline, CDR1 is LNHDA and CDR2 SQIVND (reference sequence). The CDR3 loop reads CASSTVPNTEAFF. In DNA form, the CDR3 reads TGTGCCAGCAGTACAGTCCCGAACACTGAAGCTTTCTTT. The variable domain in full, completed from reference TRBV19 and TRBJ1-1, reads DGGITQSPKYLFRKEGQNVTLSCEQNLNHDAMYWYRQDPGQGLRLIYYSQIVNDFQKGDIAEGYSVSREKKESFPLTVTSAQKNPTAFYLCASSTVPNTEAFFGQGTRLTVV.

The V gene is TRBV5-4, the J gene TRBJ1-4; D might be TRBD1 (6 bases). The germline CDR1 and CDR2 sequences are SGHNT and YYREEE (reference sequence). V was clipped by 4 bases and J by 0 bases, with 16 bases between them. CDR3 length equals 17 residues. The DNA of the CDR3 is TGTGCCAGCAGCCCGGGAGGCAGGGGAGCAACTAATGAAAAACTGTTTTTT. Amino acids: CASSPGGRGATNEKLFF.

The V call is TRBV19, the J call TRBJ1-4; D gene unclear. This CDR3 spans 17 amino acids. CDR1 is LNHDA, CDR2 SQIVND, per germline (reference sequence). Trimming took off 9 bases at V and 0 bases at J, with 20 bases between the two ends. CDR3 bases: TGTGCCAGCTCGGCGGATCAAGCTGTCTCAACTAATGAAAAACTGTTTTTT. This codes for CASSADQAVSTNEKLFF.

This sequence joins TRBV13 and TRBJ1-1, with D possibly being TRBD1 (6 bases). CDR1 and CDR2 (germline): PRHDT, FYEKMQ (reference sequence). Deletions cut 5 bases from V and 3 bases from J, with 13 bases between. The CDR3 has 14 amino acids. CDR3: CASSRRTVDTEAFF. The CDR3 DNA reads TGTGCCAGCAGCAGAAGGACAGTCGACACTGAAGCTTTCTTT.

V and J are TRBV11-2 and TRBJ1-2; TRBD1 might be the D (6 bases). CDR3 size: 14 residues. The V and J ends lost 2 bases and 7 bases respectively, with 14 bases between them. Looked up from germline, CDR1 is SGHAT and CDR2 is FQNNGV. This chain's CDR3 is CASSLSSGVVGYTF. The CDR3 DNA reads as TGTGCCAGCAGCTTATCTTCAGGGGTGGTTGGCTACACCTTC.

The chain combines TRBV4-2 with TRBJ1-1; the D is unclear. Per germline, CDR1 LGHNA and CDR2 YNFKEQ. The CDR3 length is 17 residues. V was clipped by 2 bases and J by 6 bases, with 22 bases between them. The CDR3 DNA sequence: TGTGCCAGCAGCCAATCCTCTCCCGGGAGGGTGGGTGCTGAAGCTTTCTTT. This gives the protein CASSQSSPGRVGAEAFF.

The chain links TRBV6-5 to TRBJ1-5; D remains ambiguous. This CDR3 contains 16 residues. Trimming left V 0 bases short and J 2 bases short, with 11 bases between. Germline values: CDR1 MNHEY, CDR2 SVGAGI. DNA for the CDR3: TGTGCCAGCAGTTACTCAAAGGGAGGCCGCAATCAGCCCCAGCATTTT. Its protein is CASSYSKGGRNQPQHF.